This T cell receptor beta chain stems from a study of regulatory T cells in long-lasting Graves disease (dated by TCRdb to the early 2020s). A note on the overall study: Antithyroid drugs had been taken for less than 3 months by newly diagnosed Graves' disease patients. Persistent Graves' disease patients were compared with newly diagnosed Graves' disease patients by peripheral blood TCR sequencing and RNA sequencing. The study took place in China and was registered as a clinical trial. TCR sequencing covered roughly 13 persistent and approximately 20 newly diagnosed Graves' disease patients, around 33 samples in total.

General findings and caveats noted by the study authors: Compared with newly diagnosed patients, patients with persistent Graves' disease had lower TCR Shannon entropy and fewer highly expanded clones, which suggests clonal expansion. The study examined only peripheral blood because the primary lesion, thyroid tissue, could not be accessed. Only the TCR beta chain was sequenced and analyzed. Persistent disease showed preferential use of TRBV28, TRBJ1-2 and TRBJ2-5, whereas newly diagnosed disease favored TRBV20-1 and TRBJ2-1. The authors noted that the small sample size was a limitation that may lower accuracy. A larger number of public clonotypes was shared among persistent patients (about 2,700) than among newly diagnosed patients (over 850).

This specimen's time point label, interpreted: newly diagnosed GD, antithyroid drugs for less than 3 months. For both TCR sequencing and RNA sequencing, RNA was extracted from PBMCs in TRIzol. Graves' disease was diagnosed according to American Thyroid Association guidelines. Patients were recruited from an endocrinology department in Xi'an, China. Each patient gave around 9 milliliters of peripheral blood, collected in an EDTA anticoagulant tube. Ficoll Paque Plus density gradient separation was used to isolate PBMCs, and no further T cell sorting was done. An Agilent 2100 Bioanalyzer and agarose gel were used to check RNA quality, and a NanoDrop 2000 was used to measure RNA concentration. Between the V and J ends, shortened by 2 bases and 1 base respectively, the junction contains 9 bases. The germline V gene supplies CDR1 SGHTA and CDR2 FQGNSA. The CDR3 runs 15 residues from the cysteine to the phenylalanine. The entry retains the CDR3 DNA only, 45 bases that are in frame from base 1.

This clonotype has only one observation. No antigen is known for it. Per-base quality was not reported, and no clone a single base away is much larger than it. A single read counts as weak evidence. The receptor library was made with multiplex PCR. Sequencing took place on an Illumina HiSeq 4000. TCR beta libraries were built with iRepertoire HTBI primers and Arm-PCR amplification of CDR3 regions. Gel purification was performed on PCR products prior to sequencing. The original methods were these. Gene usage analysis of CDR3 amino acid clonotypes used the 60 to 75 TRBV and 14 TRBJ segments found across samples. COPE and FqMerger were used to merge filtered high-quality paired reads into contigs. BLAST was used to align contigs to the IMGT TRBV, TRBD and TRBJ reference genes, and CDR3 was defined following IMGT. Clonotypes above 0.1% frequency were classified as highly expanded clones. Repertoire diversity was measured by Shannon entropy, and V-J evenness by the Gini coefficient. Clonotypes shared by more than one individual were considered public. TCRdb reworked the public reads: Q25 trimming with fastp, MiXCR clone assembly, productive beta chains retained. Every entry covers one CDR3 protein and lists the most common genes and DNA from its rows. The authors' filters were not applied to this entry. The sample table records 600,000 to 650,000 distinct CDR3 sequences; about 15% of these occur just once. Jointly, the top ten make up 18% of the sample.

Separately, the same data were catalogued under a study of T cells in Graves' hyperthyroidism and ophthalmopathy. The other study reports the following: Graves' hyperthyroidism was defined as stable when no progression to ophthalmopathy occurred over 18 months of follow-up. Hyperthyroidism patients were aged 18 to 65 years and newly diagnosed, with disease duration of less than 2 months. Exclusion was applied to patients with uncontrolled infections, other autoimmune diseases, pregnancy or lactation. Diagnoses relied on clinical symptoms, serum thyroxine and TRAb, thyroid ultrasound and orbital computed tomography. For the first round of RT-PCR on the TCR CDR3, the HTBI primer set was used together with the Qiagen OneStep RT-PCR kit. Most expanded thyroid clonotypes (frequency above 0.001) were also detected in blood, a finding suggesting that blood repertoires may reflect thyroid immune responses. A model built on a 13 V-J signature distinguished ophthalmopathy from stable hyperthyroidism, reaching 87.88% sensitivity and around 81% specificity in cross-validation and 80%/75% in testing. During validation, the model predicted progression to ophthalmopathy a median of approximately 6.5 months ahead of onset, with just under 71% sensitivity and about 72% specificity. TCR V-J signatures able to tell the groups apart were searched for in a discovery cohort of 95 or so patients, of whom under 45 had Graves' ophthalmopathy and 55 to 65 had stable Graves' hyperthyroidism. Prospective prediction of ophthalmopathy was tested in an independent validation cohort of 18 to 20 hyperthyroidism patients and some 17 patients who later progressed to ophthalmopathy. For training and testing, the 100 or so patients in the discovery cohort were randomly divided in a 7:3 ratio. The study also compared thyroid tissue and blood T-cell repertoires from 6 or 7 Graves' hyperthyroidism patients. Following sampling, methimazole starting at 30 mg daily was given to hyperthyroidism patients, and high-dose intravenous methylprednisolone was given to ophthalmopathy patients. The libraries were constructed in a second round of multiplex PCR and then size-selected and purified. The libraries were sequenced on an Illumina HiSeq2000 using paired-end 100 bp reads. Raw data were processed with SOAPnuke, discarding reads with adapters, uncalled bases, mean Phred below 15, or no exact constant-primer or identifier match. High-quality paired reads were merged with COPE v1.2.5, and unique nucleotide sequences were defined as clonotypes. MiTCR v1.1 was used to align the clonotypes against IMGT TRBV, TRBD and TRBJ reference segments. The analysis included only V-J combinations with a frequency above 0.0001, which together covered 99% to 99.2% of the repertoires. The TCS score was defined as the ratio of F50 (clonal expansion) to E x V (chaos), calculated using BLOSUM62-based TCRdist between CDR3 peptides within each V-J. Welch's t-statistics and random forest reduced 450 to 600 V-J features to 10 to 15, which were used in a naive Bayes classifier (R e1071). No statistical method was used to fix the sample size in advance, and group allocation was not hidden from the investigators. The paper describes TCR Vbeta CDR3 sequencing of some 130 peripheral blood samples, made up of some 40 ophthalmopathy patients, around 78 hyperthyroidism patients and some 17 progressor patients.

Here the chain combines TRBV7-2 and TRBJ1-3; there is no confident call for the D gene. The source is a woman aged 25 to 39 with Graves disease. Donor details come from another sample of the same person, matched by shared clones. This specimen was peripheral blood mononuclear cells (PBMCs), taken at new diagnosis, from a patient treated with antithyroid drugs. This receptor has the CDR3 CASSLSWASGNTIYF. The DNA is TGTGCCAGCAGCTTAAGTTGGGCTTCTGGAAACACCATATATTTT.